These T cell receptor beta chains were read from a single sample in a study of blood T cell repertoires in COVID-19. The data were produced by immunoSEQ multiplex PCR, yet TCRdb's version contains in-frame clones alone and is incomplete. The sample gives approximately 190,000 clones, 80% to 85% of which show up once; around 6.3% is in the top ten. Specimen: peripheral blood. The receptors here all came from a woman aged 40 to 55 with acute or convalescent COVID-19. CDR3s include the opening cysteine and the closing phenylalanine or tryptophan. Fields, in order: V gene, clone size, J gene, D gene, CDR3 protein, CDR3 DNA. The D gene is left open where the match is weak. Only some rows state a clone size, as once, few, many or a class for expanded clones.

V gene: TRBV10-3; clone size: -; J gene: TRBJ2-7; D gene: -; CDR3 protein: CAISESTQLTYEQYF; CDR3 DNA: TGTGCCATCAGTGAGAGTACACAGTTGACCTACGAGCAGTACTTC
V gene: TRBV29-1; clone size: -; J gene: TRBJ2-1; D gene: TRBD2; CDR3 protein: CSVVRRGVSYNEQFF; CDR3 DNA: TGCAGCGTTGTGCGGCGGGGGGTGTCCTACAATGAGCAGTTCTTC
V gene: TRBV5-1; clone size: -; J gene: TRBJ2-5; D gene: TRBD2; CDR3 protein: CATQLSGRAPETQYF; CDR3 DNA: TGCGCCACGCAATTAAGCGGGAGGGCCCCAGAGACCCAGTACTTC
V gene: TRBV5-1; clone size: -; J gene: TRBJ1-2; D gene: TRBD1; CDR3 protein: CASSLEGQGGYTF; CDR3 DNA: TGCGCCAGCAGCTTGGAGGGACAGGGGGGCTACACCTTC
V gene: TRBV19; clone size: once; J gene: TRBJ1-2; D gene: -; CDR3 protein: CAIYSGNYGYTF; CDR3 DNA: TGTGCCATTTACAGCGGTAACTATGGCTACACCTTC
V gene: TRBV18; clone size: -; J gene: TRBJ2-3; D gene: TRBD2; CDR3 protein: CASSSAGGPTDTQYF; CDR3 DNA: TGTGCCAGCTCATCTGCGGGAGGGCCCACAGATACGCAGTATTTT
V gene: TRBV9; clone size: once; J gene: TRBJ2-7; D gene: TRBD2; CDR3 protein: CASSATSVLDEQYF; CDR3 DNA: TGTGCCAGCAGCGCGACTAGCGTCTTGGACGAGCAGTACTTC
V gene: TRBV18; clone size: -; J gene: TRBJ2-6; D gene: -; CDR3 protein: CASTVEGGGANVLTF; CDR3 DNA: TGTGCCAGCACCGTCGAGGGTGGCGGGGCCAACGTCCTGACTTTC
V gene: TRBV25-1; clone size: -; J gene: TRBJ2-7; D gene: TRBD2; CDR3 protein: CASSEFFGRAFCEQYF; CDR3 DNA: TGTGCCAGCAGTGAATTCTTCGGGAGGGCCTTTTGTGAGCAGTACTTC
V gene: TRBV6-1; clone size: -; J gene: TRBJ1-3; D gene: TRBD1; CDR3 protein: CASSDGQGWGGNTIYF; CDR3 DNA: TGTGCCAGCAGTGACGGACAGGGATGGGGTGGAAACACCATATATTTT
V gene: TRBV15; clone size: once; J gene: TRBJ1-4; D gene: -; CDR3 protein: CATSRDREPRGGKLFF; CDR3 DNA: TGTGCCACCAGCAGAGATAGGGAGCCCCGGGGTGGAAAACTGTTTTTT
V gene: TRBV29-1; clone size: -; J gene: TRBJ2-1; D gene: -; CDR3 protein: CSDGSGGGEQFF; CDR3 DNA: TGCAGCGACGGATCAGGGGGAGGTGAGCAGTTCTTC
V gene: TRBV10-3; clone size: -; J gene: TRBJ2-2; D gene: TRBD1; CDR3 protein: CAIGTVNTGELFF; CDR3 DNA: TGTGCCATTGGGACAGTTAACACCGGGGAGCTGTTTTTT
V gene: TRBV5-1; clone size: -; J gene: TRBJ2-7; D gene: -; CDR3 protein: CASSLGAGTYEQYF; CDR3 DNA: TGCGCCAGCAGCTTGGGGGCAGGGACCTACGAGCAGTACTTC
V gene: TRBV5-1; clone size: once; J gene: TRBJ1-2; D gene: -; CDR3 protein: CASSSVPSRGYTF; CDR3 DNA: TGCGCCAGCAGCTCCGTCCCGTCGCGTGGCTACACCTTC
V gene: TRBV6-6; clone size: -; J gene: TRBJ2-7; D gene: -; CDR3 protein: CASSYSPGQRSYEQYF; CDR3 DNA: TGTGCCAGCAGTTACTCCCCCGGACAGAGGTCCTACGAGCAGTACTTC
V gene: TRBV7-6; clone size: -; J gene: TRBJ2-7; D gene: -; CDR3 protein: CASSLDWVGDLKICEQYF; CDR3 DNA: TGTGCCAGCAGCTTAGATTGGGTCGGAGATTTGAAGATATGCGAGCAGTACTTC
V gene: TRBV5-1; clone size: few; J gene: TRBJ2-3; D gene: -; CDR3 protein: CASSFLDGGSTDTQYF; CDR3 DNA: TGCGCCAGCAGCTTTCTAGACGGGGGTAGCACAGATACGCAGTATTTT
V gene: TRBV11-2; clone size: -; J gene: TRBJ1-1; D gene: -; CDR3 protein: CASSLTAEGRRFRAFF; CDR3 DNA: TGTGCCAGCAGCTTAACGGCGGAAGGTAGGCGATTTCGAGCTTTCTTT
V gene: TRBV5-8; clone size: -; J gene: TRBJ2-1; D gene: TRBD2; CDR3 protein: CASSKGLAGVSEQFF; CDR3 DNA: TGTGCCAGCAGTAAGGGACTAGCGGGAGTCTCTGAGCAGTTCTTC
V gene: TRBV7-2; clone size: few; J gene: TRBJ1-6; D gene: -; CDR3 protein: CASSSTQTYSPLHF; CDR3 DNA: TGTGCCAGCAGCTCGACCCAGACTTATTCACCCCTCCACTTT
V gene: TRBV14; clone size: -; J gene: TRBJ1-1; D gene: -; CDR3 protein: CASSQVGGGTEAFF; CDR3 DNA: TGTGCCAGCAGCCAAGTTGGGGGAGGCACTGAAGCTTTCTTT
V gene: TRBV12-2; clone size: -; J gene: TRBJ2-3; D gene: -; CDR3 protein: CASRPRAPTGDTQYF; CDR3 DNA: TGTGCAAGTCGTCCTCGGGCCCCGACAGGAGATACGCAGTATTTT
V gene: TRBV18; clone size: -; J gene: TRBJ2-1; D gene: TRBD1; CDR3 protein: CASSPRSHRGGDEQFF; CDR3 DNA: TGTGCCAGCTCACCAAGGTCACACAGGGGTGGCGATGAGCAGTTCTTC
V gene: TRBV7-8; clone size: -; J gene: TRBJ2-1; D gene: -; CDR3 protein: CASSFGLEQFF; CDR3 DNA: TGTGCCAGCAGCTTTGGGCTGGAGCAGTTCTTC
V gene: TRBV5-1; clone size: -; J gene: TRBJ1-1; D gene: -; CDR3 protein: CASATTDGQNTEAFF; CDR3 DNA: TGCGCCAGCGCGACGACAGATGGACAGAACACTGAAGCTTTCTTT